The clone carrying this TCR beta chain was seen a few times. Making TCR cDNA involved 5'RACE template switching, which added UMIs and a universal primer site. TCRdb passed the 5' RACE reads through MiXCR, listing each CDR3 protein once. The sample consists of approximately 96,000 distinct CDR3 sequences, approximately 8.4% of them appearing once. This entry belongs to a study of T cells after yellow fever vaccination. V was trimmed by 3 bases and J by 4 bases, leaving 10 bases between them. The CDR3 is 14 amino acids. Study-level points and caveats: Researchers report a weaker secondary response that nonetheless peaked faster, day 5 versus 15.

The sample in question was CD8+ T cells not binding an NS4B(214-222) dextramer, sorted from PBMCs, obtained approximately 15 days after the first yellow fever vaccination. This receptor was obtained from a young man who received the YFV17D yellow fever vaccine. The chain is built from TRBV12-3 or TRBV12-4 and TRBJ1-5, with D possibly TRBD1 on 6 matching bases. The CDR3 coding sequence is TGTGCCAGCAGTTTTTGGGGGGCGAATCAGCCCCAGCATTTT. Protein sequence: CASSFWGANQPQHF.